Detailed here is one T cell receptor beta chain. Its binding antigen is unknown. No base quality information exists; no much larger clone differs at one position. CDR1 is given as SGHVS and CDR2 as FNYEAQ, both from the germline V gene. V is trimmed back by 7 bases and J by 5 bases, and the junction contains 8 bases that no gene match accounts for. Spanning cysteine to phenylalanine, the CDR3 consists of 14 amino acids. The CDR3 DNA has 42 bases and is translated from base 1. The sample belongs to a study of cytomegalovirus exposure and HLA in healthy donors (dated 2017 in TCRdb). Some background on the complete study: In an earlier analysis of several hundred of the donors, approximately 260 Gb of sequence data and 90 million to 120 million unique TCR beta sequences from about 179 million T cells were reported. An early release that covered around 590 HLA-typed donors contained about 300 gigabases of sequencing data and approximately 85 million unique TCR sequences. Among the roughly 400 genotyped donors, about 83% belonged to the genetic ancestry cluster associated with self-reported Caucasian donors. The study aimed to test whether cataloging public T cell receptors could reveal signatures of past pathogen exposure. Using immunosequencing, the study profiled T cell repertoires from approximately 700 subjects and related those repertoires to cytomegalovirus serostatus. A separate validation cohort of over 95 different subjects was used in addition to the roughly 640-subject first cohort. To predict cytomegalovirus infection status, the study brought together high-throughput TCR immunosequencing, statistical association of individual TCRs with disease status, and machine learning. In a later analysis, previously published TCR beta repertoires from about 640 donors were re-analyzed and high-resolution HLA genotyping was added so that TCR occurrence patterns could be studied. The later analysis used no new phenotypic data to find candidate immune exposures, relying instead on TCR beta sequences and their occurrence across donors. An earlier analysis of a few hundred of the donors applied high-throughput TCR beta sequencing to assess whether each TCR beta V gene segment acted as functional or pseudogenic. Donor age, sex, ethnicity and CMV serostatus were compiled alongside the repertoire data. A later genetic analysis took genome-wide SNP genotypes for about three fifths of the roughly 670 donors and used that subset as a discovery cohort. All discovery cohort repertoires had been generated using a single sequencing platform. HLA typing covered class I and class II loci at four-digit resolution. The number of donors typed differed by locus, with roughly 629-640 for A, B, C, DRB1 and DQB1, 522 for DQA1, 606 for DPA1, and 400 to 490 for DPB1. Roughly 5 DR-DQ haplotypes were handled as single units for association and clustering, since linkage in the cohort was strong. Among roughly 400 genotyped donors of the cohort, an average of around 240,000 unique TCR beta nucleotide sequences was sequenced per donor, of which approximately 18% were non-productive. Paper-wide results and their limitations: In the study, some 180 TCR beta chains were listed as associated with cytomegalovirus. Some IMGT-functional V segments, including TRBV6-2 and TRBV6-3, could not be told apart with the 87-base-pair reads, so those segments were excluded. The authors suggested that the approach could potentially be generalized to other disease states and immunological phenotypes. A few of the identified cytomegalovirus-associated TCR beta chains were confirmed in vitro to be specific for cytomegalovirus antigens. According to a later analysis, parvovirus B19, influenza, CMV and Epstein-Barr virus appeared linked to several top co-occurrence clusters. At a false discovery rate of 0.05, a later analysis linked 15,000 to 20,000 TCR beta sequences to specific HLA alleles. According to a later analysis, TCR association rates differed among HLA loci, with DRB1 alleles showing the most associated TCRs and HLA-C alleles showing the fewest. The earlier analysis of around 600 of the donors excluded 15 to 20 rarely observed V segments, including chromosome 9 orphons, because counts were too low. For the cohort, immune exposure information was limited to CMV serostatus. Broadly in line with IMGT annotations, most TCR beta V segments showed up in productive rearrangements about 87% or about 30% of the time in an earlier analysis of approximately 640 of the donors. Compared with the 666-donor mean, donors in an Asian-associated ancestry cluster had fewer N-insertions in productive TCRs, according to a later genetic analysis. A further reported finding was that TCR beta sequences accurately predicted the HLA-A and HLA-B alleles for most subjects in the first cohort. An association between a missense DCLRE1C variant and V-gene and J-gene trimming of TCR beta chains was found in a later genetic analysis and replicated in an independent cohort. Most CMV-associated TCR beta chains appeared to be HLA-restricted in a later analysis, and the HLA associations seemed to be driven largely by CMV exposure. In a later analysis, HLA-associated TCR beta chains showed more clonal expansion and lower generation probabilities than non-associated chains that were equally common. Presence/absence analyses assumed roughly uniform sequencing depth across donors, an assumption that may not hold. While some public TCRs were present in many individuals, most TCR sequences turned up only very rarely across donors. Correlated functional status among segregating V segments might reflect linkage disequilibrium, but an unknown experimental factor could not be ruled out. The classifier was reported to diagnose cytomegalovirus status with high specificity and sensitivity in both the original and validation cohorts. The cohort was sequenced for TCR beta chains only, and without alpha or paired-chain data the features that could be detected were limited. When HLA alleles, especially DR and DQ, strongly co-occurred, attributing TCR associations to individual alleles was difficult. Because HLA typing was unavailable for some donors at each locus, only the typed subset was used in association tests. A group of highly shared sequence variants was considered likely to be a technical artifact of the sequencing pipeline.

Libraries were prepared through the immunoSEQ multiplex PCR assay. For the multiplex PCR, a mixture combining 60 forward primers for TCR Vbeta segments and 13 reverse primers for TCR Jbeta segments was used. Amplification of the CDR3 region of rearranged TCR beta genes was performed with a multiplex PCR assay on genomic DNA. On the Illumina HiSeq System, the amplified TCR beta libraries were sequenced as 87-base-pair reads. As for how the authors treated the data: Across the 500 to 850 repertoires, a later analysis counted approximately 83 million unique TCR beta chains, 8.5 million to 12 million of which were shared by at least two donors. Raw reads were error-corrected and collapsed into unique sequences with a nearest-neighbor algorithm that merged closely related sequences to remove PCR and sequencing errors. CDR3 sequences were aligned to IMGT reference sequences to assign V, D and J gene segments. Each retained sequence needed at least a six-nucleotide match to both a V gene segment and a J gene segment. Rearrangements were classified as productive when the CDR3 lacked stop codons and remained in frame with V and J, and all other rearrangements were classified as non-productive. Following IMGT convention, CDR3 was defined as the stretch from the second conserved V-encoded cysteine up to the conserved J-encoded phenylalanine. In an earlier analysis of roughly 610 of the donors, sequences lacking an unambiguous match to a single V gene segment were excluded. In an earlier analysis of 450 to 700 of the donors, V segments were called functional above 56.7% productive rearrangements and were called segregating when the between-donor standard deviation exceeded 5%. A statistical classification framework was developed to diagnose cytomegalovirus status using the catalog of TCR beta chain sequences. V and J gene assignment, in a later analysis, came from comparing TCR nucleotide sequences with IMGT/GENE-DB human TR gene sequences. A later analysis assigned CDR3 sequences and most-parsimonious VDJ recombination scenarios with the TCRdist pipeline. A later analysis defined each TCR beta chain by its CDR3 amino acid sequence plus V-gene family, and excluded reads lacking a unique V-gene family. In a later analysis, fewer than 600 highly shared, low-generation-probability nucleotide sequences were removed to address suspected cross-contamination and a sequencing artifact. In a later analysis, a clonal expansion index was calculated for each public chain from normalized within-repertoire ranks of inferred template counts. Generation probabilities in a later analysis came from a VDJ recombination model fitted to out-of-frame rearrangements, and those results were checked against IGoR. Hypergeometric tests were used in a later analysis to score TCR-TCR, TCR-HLA and TCR-CMV co-occurrence, with a repertoire-size bias correction applied to the TCR pairs. In a later analysis, false discovery rates were estimated by permuting HLA or CMV assignments 20 times. In a later analysis, co-occurring TCRs were grouped using DBSCAN, and TCRdist sequence similarity was added for clustering within HLA-allele-positive subsets. Repertoires with fewer than 30,000 or more than 120,000 public chains, plus five repertoires with anomalous nucleotide sharing, were excluded from co-occurrence clustering. TCRdb stores this immuneACCESS table with in-frame sequences only. Part of the clones is absent; in the studies checked, under half of the shortfall reflects unresolved V genes, and no reason is known for the rest. The V and J calls and clone size come from that table; D and trimming were worked out from the DNA. For this sample there are over 100,000 clones; over 60% appear just once. Around 4.8% of the sample rests with the top ten.

In total, 666 healthy bone marrow donors made up the cohort. Cohort members were all nominally healthy when sampled, although unrecorded immune exposures were likely present. The donor tested CMV seropositive, placing the donor among the roughly 300 seropositive members of the cohort. A peripheral blood sample was provided by each donor, and peripheral blood mononuclear cells were used for TCR beta sequencing. The Qiagen DNeasy Blood Extraction Kit was used to extract genomic DNA from the blood cell samples. This clonotype originated in a man aged 25 to 40 in good health and CMV-seropositive. Sequenced input: PBMCs. The sequence joins TRBV7-6 to TRBJ2-7, with TRBD1 identical over 10 junction bases. The encoded CDR3 is CASTLTGGSDEQYF. DNA sequence: TGTGCCAGCACCTTGACAGGGGGCAGCGACGAGCAGTACTTC. Supplemented by the reference TRBV7-6 and TRBJ2-7 proteins around the CDR3, the complete variable domain is GAGVSQSPRYKVTKRGQDVALRCDPISGHVSLYWYRQALGQGPEFLTYFNYEAQQDKSGLPNDRFSAERPEGSISTLTIQRTEQRDSAMYRCASTLTGGSDEQYFGPGTRLTVT.